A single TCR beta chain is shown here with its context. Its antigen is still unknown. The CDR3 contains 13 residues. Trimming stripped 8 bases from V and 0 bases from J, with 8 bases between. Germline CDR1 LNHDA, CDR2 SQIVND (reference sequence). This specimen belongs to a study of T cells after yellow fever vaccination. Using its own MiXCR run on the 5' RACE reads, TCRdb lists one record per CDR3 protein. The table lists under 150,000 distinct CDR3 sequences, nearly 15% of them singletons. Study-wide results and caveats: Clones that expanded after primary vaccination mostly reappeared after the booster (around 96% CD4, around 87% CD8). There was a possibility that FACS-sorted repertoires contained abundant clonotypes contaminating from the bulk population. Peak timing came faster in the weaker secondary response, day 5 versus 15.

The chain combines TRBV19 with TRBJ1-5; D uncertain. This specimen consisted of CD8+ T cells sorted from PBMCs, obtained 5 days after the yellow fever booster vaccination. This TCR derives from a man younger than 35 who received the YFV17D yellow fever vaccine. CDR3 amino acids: CASRLYSNQPQHF. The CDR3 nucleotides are TGTGCCAGTCGCCTCTATAGCAATCAGCCCCAGCATTTT.